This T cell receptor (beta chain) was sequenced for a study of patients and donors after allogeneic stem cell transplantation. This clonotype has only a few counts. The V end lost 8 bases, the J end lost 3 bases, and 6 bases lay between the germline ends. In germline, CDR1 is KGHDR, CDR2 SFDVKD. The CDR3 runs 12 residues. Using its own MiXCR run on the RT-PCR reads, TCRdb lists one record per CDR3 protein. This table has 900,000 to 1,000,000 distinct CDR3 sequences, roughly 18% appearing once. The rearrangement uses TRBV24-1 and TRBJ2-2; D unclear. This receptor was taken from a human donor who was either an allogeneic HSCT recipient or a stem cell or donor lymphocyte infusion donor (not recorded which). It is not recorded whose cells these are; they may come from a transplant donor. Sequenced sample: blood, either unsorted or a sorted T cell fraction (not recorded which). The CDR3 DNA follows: TGTGCCACCAAATCCGACACCGGGGAGCTGTTTTTT. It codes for CATKSDTGELFF.